The T cell receptor beta chain described here comes from a study of T cell clusters in autoimmune cytopenias. TRB rearrangements were amplified by touch-down multiplex PCR with mixed TRB-A/B primers. After re-calling the multiplex PCR reads, TCRdb lists one entry per CDR3 protein, DNA absent. This table lists around 4,000 distinct CDR3 sequences. The germline CDR1 and CDR2 sequences are MNHEY and SVGEGT. The CDR3 sequence is 17 residues long. Some 39,000 genome equivalents of blood DNA were amplified for TRB. The receptor's source is a human donor with an autoimmune cytopenia or autoimmune hepatitis (not recorded which). Sequencing used peripheral blood. The genes are TRBV6-2 or TRBV6-3 and TRBJ2-7; TCRdb gives TRBD2 as the D gene, but with no DNA this cannot be confirmed. The CDR3 loop reads CASSYRLDQKYSYEQYF.